Reported below is one T cell receptor beta chain. The antigen remains unidentified. These data originate in a study of T cells in localized non-small cell lung cancer. Findings and limits, study-wide: There was an association of higher blood T cell density with longer overall survival. The study detected a median around 61 of the top 100 tumor clones in adjacent lung.

Method: immunoSEQ multiplex PCR; TCRdb's copy keeps in-frame clones and lacks some. There are 55,000 to 65,000 clones in the sample; 80% to 90% occur only once, and 22% lies in the top ten. V was shortened by 4 bases and J by 2 bases, with 22 bases between the two germline ends. The CDR3 is 17 amino acids. From germline, CDR1 is SGHRS and CDR2 YFSETQ. The chain employs TRBV5-1 and TRBJ2-7, with unresolved D. This sequence originates from a man aged 40-75 years with stage I squamous cell lung carcinoma. Sequenced material: peripheral blood, taken before any cancer treatment. DNA for the CDR3: TGCGCCAGCAGCCCCTCTTTAGGCCCTGAAACCCCCTACGAGCAGTACTTC. Its translation is CASSPSLGPETPYEQYF. Based on the CDR3 plus reference TRBV5-1 and TRBJ2-7, the full variable domain is KAGVTQTPRYLIKTRGQQVTLSCSPISGHRSVSWYQQTPGQGLQFLFEYFSETQRNKGNFPGRFSGRQFSNSRSEMNVSTLELGDSALYLCASSPSLGPETPYEQYFGPGTRLTVT.